This T cell receptor (beta chain) was sequenced during a study of shared clonotypes between healthy human individuals. Profiling relied on immunoSEQ multiplex PCR, and the TCRdb table lists in-frame clones only, not all of them. This sample has about 2 million clones; roughly 95% occur once, and the top ten carry roughly 1.2%. CD45RO-negative cells were positively selected for CCR7, leaving out terminally differentiated effector memory CD45RA+ cells. Each sample came from a Caucasian adult donor living in Nashville, Tennessee. The CDR3 loop spans 15 amino acids. From germline, CDR1 is SGHNT and CDR2 YYREEE (reference sequence). J was trimmed by 2 bases and V by 4 bases; bases with no gene match: 8. Regarding the study as a whole: Naive subsets generally had larger estimated richness than memory subsets. Sequencing of the sorted subsets was shown by rarefaction to be incomplete despite large depth. Relative to clonotypes present in all four donors, those not shared had lower generation probabilities.

Note on this clone: Its target is unknown.

The sequence derives from a man aged 18 to 29 in good health. The V and J genes are TRBV5-4 and TRBJ1-2, with 7 bases identical to TRBD1. Sample: naive CD8+ T cells sorted from blood. This CDR3 is CASSDDREGNYGYTF. CDR3 nucleotide sequence: TGTGCCAGCAGCGACGACAGGGAAGGGAACTATGGCTACACCTTC.